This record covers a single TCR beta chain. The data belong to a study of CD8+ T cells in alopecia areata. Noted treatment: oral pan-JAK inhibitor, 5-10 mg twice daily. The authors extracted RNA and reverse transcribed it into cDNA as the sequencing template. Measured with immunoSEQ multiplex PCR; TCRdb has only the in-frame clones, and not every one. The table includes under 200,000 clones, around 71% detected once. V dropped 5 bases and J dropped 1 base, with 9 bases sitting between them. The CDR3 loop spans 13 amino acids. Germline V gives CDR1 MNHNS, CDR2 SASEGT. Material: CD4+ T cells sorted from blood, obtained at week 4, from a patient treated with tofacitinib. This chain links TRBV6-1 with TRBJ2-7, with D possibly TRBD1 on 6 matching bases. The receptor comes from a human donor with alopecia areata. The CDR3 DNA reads TGTGCCAGCAGTTCAGGGGTTTCCTACGAGCAGTACTTC. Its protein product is CASSSGVSYEQYF.